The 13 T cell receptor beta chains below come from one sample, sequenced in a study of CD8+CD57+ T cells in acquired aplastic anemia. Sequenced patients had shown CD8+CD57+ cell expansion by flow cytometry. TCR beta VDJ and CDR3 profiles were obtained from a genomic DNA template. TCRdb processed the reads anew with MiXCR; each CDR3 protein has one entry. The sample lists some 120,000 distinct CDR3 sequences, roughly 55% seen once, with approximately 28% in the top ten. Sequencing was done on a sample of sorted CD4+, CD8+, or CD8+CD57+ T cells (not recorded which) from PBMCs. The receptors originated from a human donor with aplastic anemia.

The CDR3 bases are TGCAGTCCTAAAGTAGCTAGCGGGGGAAGCTACGAGACCCAGTACTTC. Encoded protein: CSPKVASGGSYETQYF. V is TRBV20-1 and J is TRBJ2-5; 10 nucleotides align to TRBD2. The CDR3 extends over 16 amino acids. V lost 8 bases and J lost 5; bases outside the gene matches: 17. Germline V gene sequence: CDR1 DFQATT, CDR2 SNEGSKA (reference sequence).

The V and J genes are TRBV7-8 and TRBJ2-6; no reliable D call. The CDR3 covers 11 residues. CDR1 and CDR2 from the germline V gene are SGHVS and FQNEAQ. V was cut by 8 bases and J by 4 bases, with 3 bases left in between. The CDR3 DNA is TGTGCCAGCGCCGGGGCCAACGTCCTGACTTTC. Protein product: CASAGANVLTF.

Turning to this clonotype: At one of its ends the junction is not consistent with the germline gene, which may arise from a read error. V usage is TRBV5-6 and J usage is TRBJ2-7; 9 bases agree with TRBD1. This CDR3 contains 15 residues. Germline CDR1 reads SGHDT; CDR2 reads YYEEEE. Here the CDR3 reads CASSHGTGSSYEQYF. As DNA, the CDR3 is TGCGCCAGCAGCCACGGGACAGGGAGCTCCTACGAGCAGTACTTC.

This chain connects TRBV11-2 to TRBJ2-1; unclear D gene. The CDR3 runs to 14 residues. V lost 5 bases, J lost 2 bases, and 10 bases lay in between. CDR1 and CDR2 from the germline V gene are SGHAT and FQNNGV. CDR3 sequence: CASSAGAPYNEQFF. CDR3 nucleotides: TGTGCCAGCAGCGCCGGCGCCCCCTACAATGAGCAGTTCTTC.

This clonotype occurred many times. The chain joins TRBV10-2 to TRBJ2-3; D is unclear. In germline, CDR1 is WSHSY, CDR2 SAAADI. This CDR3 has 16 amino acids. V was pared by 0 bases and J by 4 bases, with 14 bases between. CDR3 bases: TGCGCCAGCAGTGAGTCGATGGGGTCTATGTCAGATACGCAGTATTTT. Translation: CASSESMGSMSDTQYF.

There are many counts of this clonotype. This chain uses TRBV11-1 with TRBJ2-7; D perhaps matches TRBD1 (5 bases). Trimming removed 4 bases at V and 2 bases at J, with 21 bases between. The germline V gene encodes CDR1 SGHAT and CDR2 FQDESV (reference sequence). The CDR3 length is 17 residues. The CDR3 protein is CASSSIRREVGPYEQYF. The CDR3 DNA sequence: TGTGCCAGCAGCTCCATTCGCAGGGAAGTAGGGCCCTACGAGCAGTACTTC.

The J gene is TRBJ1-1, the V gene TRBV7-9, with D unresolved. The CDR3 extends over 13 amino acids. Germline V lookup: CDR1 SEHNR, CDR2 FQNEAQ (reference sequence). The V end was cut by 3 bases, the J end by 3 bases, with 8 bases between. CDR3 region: CASSLMEDTEAFF. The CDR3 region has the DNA TGTGCCAGCAGCTTGATGGAGGACACTGAAGCTTTCTTT. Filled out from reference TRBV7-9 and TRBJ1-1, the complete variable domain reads DTGVSQNPRHKITKRGQNVTFRCDPISEHNRLYWYRQTLGQGPEFLTYFQNEAQLEKSRLLSDRFSAERPKGSFSTLEIQRTEQGDSAMYLCASSLMEDTEAFFGQGTRLTVV.

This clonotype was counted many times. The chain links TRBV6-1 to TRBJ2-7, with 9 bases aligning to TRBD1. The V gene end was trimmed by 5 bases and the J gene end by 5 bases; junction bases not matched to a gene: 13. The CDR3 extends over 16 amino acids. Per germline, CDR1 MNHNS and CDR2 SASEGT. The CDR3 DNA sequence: TGTGCCAGCAGTCGAATCGGACAGGGGCGGGAGAACGAGCAGTACTTC. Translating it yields CASSRIGQGRENEQYF.

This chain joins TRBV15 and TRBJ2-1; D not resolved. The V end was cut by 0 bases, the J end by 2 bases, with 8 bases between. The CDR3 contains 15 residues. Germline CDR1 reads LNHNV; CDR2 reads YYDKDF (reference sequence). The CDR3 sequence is CATSREGEPYNEQFF. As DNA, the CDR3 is TGTGCCACCAGCAGAGAAGGAGAGCCCTACAATGAGCAGTTCTTC.

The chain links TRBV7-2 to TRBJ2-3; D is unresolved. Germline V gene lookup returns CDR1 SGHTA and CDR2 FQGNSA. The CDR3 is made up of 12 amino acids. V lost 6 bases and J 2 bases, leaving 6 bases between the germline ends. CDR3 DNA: TGTGCCAGCAGGGTTAACACAGATACGCAGTATTTT. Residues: CASRVNTDTQYF.

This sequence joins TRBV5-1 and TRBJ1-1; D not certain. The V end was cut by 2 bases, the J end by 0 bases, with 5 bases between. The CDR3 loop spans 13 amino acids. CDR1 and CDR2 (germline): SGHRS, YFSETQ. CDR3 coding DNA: TGCGCCAGCAGCTTTGAAATGAACACTGAAGCTTTCTTT. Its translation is CASSFEMNTEAFF.

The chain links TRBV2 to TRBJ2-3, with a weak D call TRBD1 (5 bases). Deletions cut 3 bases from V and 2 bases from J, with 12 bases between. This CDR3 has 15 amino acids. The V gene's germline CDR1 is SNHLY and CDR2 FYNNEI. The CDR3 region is CASSDWGRTTDTQYF. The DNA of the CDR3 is TGTGCCAGCAGTGACTGGGGCAGGACCACAGATACGCAGTATTTT.

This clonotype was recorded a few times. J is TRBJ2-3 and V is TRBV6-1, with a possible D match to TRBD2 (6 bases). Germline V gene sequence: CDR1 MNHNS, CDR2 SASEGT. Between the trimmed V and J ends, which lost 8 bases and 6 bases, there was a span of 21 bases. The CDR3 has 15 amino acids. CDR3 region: CASRPGTEGFDTQYF. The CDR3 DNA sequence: TGTGCCAGCCGACCCGGGACGGAGGGTTTTGATACGCAGTATTTT.